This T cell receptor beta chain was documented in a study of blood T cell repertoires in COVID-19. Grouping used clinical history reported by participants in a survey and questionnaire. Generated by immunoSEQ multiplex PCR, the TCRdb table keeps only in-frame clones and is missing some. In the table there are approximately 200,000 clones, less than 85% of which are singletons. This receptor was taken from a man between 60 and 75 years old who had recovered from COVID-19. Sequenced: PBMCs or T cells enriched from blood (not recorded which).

The CDR3 DNA is TGCGCCAGCAGCTCCCGACAGGGGACCACTGAAGCTTTCTTT. It codes for CASSSRQGTTEAFF. This chain joins TRBV5-1 and TRBJ1-1, with TRBD1 matching 8 bases. The CDR3 spans 14 residues. J lost 4 bases, V lost 3 bases, and 5 bases had no gene match. From germline, CDR1 is SGHRS and CDR2 YFSETQ. Based on the CDR3 plus reference TRBV5-1 and TRBJ1-1, the full variable domain is KAGVTQTPRYLIKTRGQQVTLSCSPISGHRSVSWYQQTPGQGLQFLFEYFSETQRNKGNFPGRFSGRQFSNSRSEMNVSTLELGDSALYLCASSSRQGTTEAFFGQGTRLTVV.